This T cell receptor (beta chain) emerged from a study of cytomegalovirus exposure and HLA in healthy donors. Findings and limits, study-wide: Researchers counted around 180 TCR beta chains as cytomegalovirus-associated.

The PCR contained 60 Vbeta and 13 Jbeta primers. The assay was immunoSEQ multiplex PCR, and TCRdb's table has in-frame clones only and misses some. The table has 130,000 or so clones, about two thirds seen once. Points on this clone: Its specificity is unknown.

Sample: PBMCs. This TCR was sampled from a man in his forties in good health and CMV-seropositive.

CDR3 nucleotides: TGTGCCAGCAGGCTAGGGACAGGGGTCTACGAGCAGTACTTC. Encoded protein: CASRLGTGVYEQYF. The V and J genes are TRBV6-1 and TRBJ2-7; 10 nucleotides agree with TRBD1. Germline values: CDR1 MNHNS, CDR2 SASEGT. There are 14 residues in the CDR3. Trimming cost V 6 bases and J 3 bases; bases outside gene matches: 5.